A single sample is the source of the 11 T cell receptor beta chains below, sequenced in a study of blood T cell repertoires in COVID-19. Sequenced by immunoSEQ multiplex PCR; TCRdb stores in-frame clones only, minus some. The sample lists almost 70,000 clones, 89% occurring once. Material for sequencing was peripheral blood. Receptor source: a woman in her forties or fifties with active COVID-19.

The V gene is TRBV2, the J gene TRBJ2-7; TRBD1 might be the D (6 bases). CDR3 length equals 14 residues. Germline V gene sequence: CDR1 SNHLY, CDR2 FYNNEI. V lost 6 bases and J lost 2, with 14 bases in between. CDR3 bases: TGTGCCAGCAGACGGACAGTCACAACCTACGAGCAGTACTTC. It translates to CASRRTVTTYEQYF.

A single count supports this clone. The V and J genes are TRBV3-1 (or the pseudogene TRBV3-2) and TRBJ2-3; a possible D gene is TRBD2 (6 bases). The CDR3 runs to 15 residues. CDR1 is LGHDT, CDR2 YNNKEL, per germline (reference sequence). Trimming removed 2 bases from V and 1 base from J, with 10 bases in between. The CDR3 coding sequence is TGTGCCAGCAGCCAATTCGCTAGCGGCACAGATACGCAGTATTTT. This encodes CASSQFASGTDTQYF.

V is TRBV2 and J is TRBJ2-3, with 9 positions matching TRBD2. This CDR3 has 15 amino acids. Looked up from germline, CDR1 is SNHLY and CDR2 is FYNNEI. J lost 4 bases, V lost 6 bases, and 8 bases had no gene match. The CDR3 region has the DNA TGTGCCAGCAGCCCGGGACTAGCAGCCCCAGATACGCAGTATTTT. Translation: CASSPGLAAPDTQYF.

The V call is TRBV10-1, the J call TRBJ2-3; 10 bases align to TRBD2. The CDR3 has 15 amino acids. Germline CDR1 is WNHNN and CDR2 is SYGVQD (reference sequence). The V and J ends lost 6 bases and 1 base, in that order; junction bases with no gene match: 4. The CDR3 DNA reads TGCGCCAGCAGAGCCGGGACTAGCGGCACAGATACGCAGTATTTT. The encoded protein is CASRAGTSGTDTQYF.

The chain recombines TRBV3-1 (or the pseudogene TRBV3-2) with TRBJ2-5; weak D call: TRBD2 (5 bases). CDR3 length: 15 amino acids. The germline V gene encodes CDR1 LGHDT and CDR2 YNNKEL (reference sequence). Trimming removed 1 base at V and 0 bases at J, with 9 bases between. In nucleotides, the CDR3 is TGTGCCAGCAGCCAAGTACTAGTTTACCAAGAGACCCAGTACTTC. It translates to CASSQVLVYQETQYF.

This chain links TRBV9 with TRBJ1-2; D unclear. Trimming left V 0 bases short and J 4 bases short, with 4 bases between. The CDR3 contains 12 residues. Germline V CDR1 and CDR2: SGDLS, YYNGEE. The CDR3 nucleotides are TGTGCCAGCAGCGTAGACGGCTATGGCTACACCTTC. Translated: CASSVDGYGYTF.

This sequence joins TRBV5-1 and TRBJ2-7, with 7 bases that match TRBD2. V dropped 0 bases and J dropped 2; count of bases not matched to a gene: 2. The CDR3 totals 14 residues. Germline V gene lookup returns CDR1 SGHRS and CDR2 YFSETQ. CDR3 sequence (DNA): TGCGCCAGCAGCTTGGCTAGCGGTCCCTACGAGCAGTACTTC. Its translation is CASSLASGPYEQYF.

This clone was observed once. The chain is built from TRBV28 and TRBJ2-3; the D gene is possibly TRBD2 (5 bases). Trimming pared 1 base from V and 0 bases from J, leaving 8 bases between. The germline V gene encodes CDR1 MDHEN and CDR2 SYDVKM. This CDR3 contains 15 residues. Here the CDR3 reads CASSLSWTSTDTQYF. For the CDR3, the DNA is TGTGCCAGCAGTTTATCCTGGACTAGCACAGATACGCAGTATTTT. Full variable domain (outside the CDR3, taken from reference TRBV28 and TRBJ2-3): DVKVTQSSRYLVKRTGEKVFLECVQDMDHENMFWYRQDPGLGLRLIYFSYDVKMKEKGDIPEGYSVSREKKERFSLILESASTNQTSMYLCASSLSWTSTDTQYFGPGTRLTVL.

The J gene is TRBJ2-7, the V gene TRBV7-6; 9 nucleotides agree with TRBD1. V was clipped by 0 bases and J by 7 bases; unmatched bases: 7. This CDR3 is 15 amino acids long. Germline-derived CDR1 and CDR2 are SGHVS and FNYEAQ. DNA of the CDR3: TGTGCCAGCAGCTTAGCAACAGGGGGCGCAGAGGAGCAGTACTTC. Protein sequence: CASSLATGGAEEQYF.

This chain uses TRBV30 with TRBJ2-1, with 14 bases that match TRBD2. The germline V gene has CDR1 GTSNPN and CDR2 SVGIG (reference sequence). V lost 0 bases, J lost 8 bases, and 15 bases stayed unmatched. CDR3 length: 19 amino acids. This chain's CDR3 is CAWSVRLTSGRGFRDEQFF. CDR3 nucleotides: TGTGCCTGGAGTGTGCGACTGACTAGCGGGAGGGGGTTTCGGGATGAGCAGTTCTTC.

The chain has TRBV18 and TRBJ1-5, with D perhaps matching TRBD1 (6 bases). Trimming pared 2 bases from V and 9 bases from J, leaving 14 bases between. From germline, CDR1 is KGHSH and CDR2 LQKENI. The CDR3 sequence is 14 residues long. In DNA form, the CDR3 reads TGTGCCAGCTCACCAAGATACAGGGATTCGCCCCAGCATTTT. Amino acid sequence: CASSPRYRDSPQHF. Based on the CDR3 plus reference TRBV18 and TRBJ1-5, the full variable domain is NAGVMQNPRHLVRRRGQEARLRCSPMKGHSHVYWYRQLPEEGLKFMVYLQKENIIDESGMPKERFSAEFPKEGPSILRIQQVVRGDSAAYFCASSPRYRDSPQHFGDGTRLSIL.